This T cell receptor beta chain was sequenced during a study of technical replicates of blood from a handful of donors (dated by TCRdb to between 2016 and 2019). The library was produced with the immunoSEQ multiplex PCR assay. Sourced from immuneACCESS, this table was stored by TCRdb with only in-frame sequences that have V and J called. A share of the clones is absent; for the studies checked, an unresolved V gene accounts for under half, and the remainder has no known explanation. This sample comprises 73,000 or so clones, 75% to 95% of them detected only once. 0.25% of the sample lies in the top ten. Measured from the cysteine to the phenylalanine, the CDR3 is 16 residues long. Only the CDR3 portion is preserved as DNA: 48 bases, with reading frame beginning at the first base. As encoded in the germline V gene, CDR1 is MGHRA while CDR2 is YSYEKL. The junction carries 14 bases between V and J, which are trimmed by 1 base and 5 bases respectively.

In regard to this clone: Its antigen has not been determined. No base-level quality is on record; no much larger clone is a single base apart.

The sequenced sample was T cells isolated from PBMCs. Recombination connected TRBV4-1 to TRBJ2-2, and TRBD2 may be the D gene, going by 6 matching bases. This TCR derives from a human donor in good health. CDR3 region: CASSQVDGGLTGELFF. DNA sequence: TGCGCCAGCAGCCAAGTGGACGGGGGTTTAACCGGGGAGCTGTTTTTT.